The clone carrying this T cell receptor beta chain was seen a few times. Time point denoted: newly diagnosed GD, antithyroid drugs for less than 3 months. Following extraction of RNA from PBMCs, that RNA was used to make the TCR library. Germline values: CDR1 MDHEN, CDR2 SYDVKM. Trimming stripped 8 bases from V and 8 bases from J, with 21 bases between. There are 15 residues in the CDR3. The data stem from a study of regulatory T cells in long-lasting Graves disease. iRepertoire HTBI primers and Arm-PCR of CDR3 regions built TCR beta libraries. TCRdb re-called the multiplex PCR reads with MiXCR, one entry per CDR3 protein. In the table there are roughly 500,000 distinct CDR3 sequences, about 14% of which are singletons. These records were also assigned to another study, of T cells in Graves' hyperthyroidism and ophthalmopathy.

J is TRBJ1-4 and V is TRBV28; perhaps TRBD1 as D (6 bases). The receptor's source is a woman aged 45-65 years with Graves disease. The source was peripheral blood mononuclear cells (PBMCs), collected at new diagnosis, from a patient treated with antithyroid drugs. The CDR3 DNA follows: TGTGCCAGCTCGGGCACAGTGGGGGGCAGGGAAAAACTGTTTTTT. Translating gives CASSGTVGGREKLFF.